The 6 T cell receptor beta chains below come from one sample, sequenced in a study of shared clonotypes between healthy human individuals. Assay used: immunoSEQ multiplex PCR; TCRdb lists only in-frame clones, some missing. The data contain about 490,000 clones, roughly 80% of them singletons. Sequenced sample: PBMCs. The origin of the receptors is a woman between 40 and 50 years old in good health. Some clones in this sample may be carry-over from other donors' samples.

The rearrangement joins TRBV5-5 to TRBJ2-7; D remains unclear. Germline loops: CDR1 SGHKS, CDR2 YYEKEE (reference sequence). The CDR3 covers 14 residues. Trimming pared 4 bases from V and 2 bases from J, leaving 13 bases between. The CDR3 DNA sequence: TGTGCCAGCAGCATGTGGACCGCGCCCTACGAGCAGTACTTC. Its translation is CASSMWTAPYEQYF.

V is TRBV7-3 and J is TRBJ1-5, with TRBD1 as a possible D gene (5 bases). There are 13 residues in the CDR3. The V end lost 5 bases, the J end lost 4 bases, and 9 bases lay between the germline ends. Germline-derived CDR1 and CDR2 are SGHTA and FQGTGA. The CDR3 here is CASSQGANQPQHF. The CDR3 DNA reads TGTGCCAGCAGCCAGGGCGCGAATCAGCCCCAGCATTTT.

The CDR3 loop is CASSQIAGSSYNEQFF. DNA of the CDR3: TGCGCCAGCAGCCAAATAGCGGGGAGCTCCTACAATGAGCAGTTCTTC. The gene calls are TRBV4-1 and TRBJ2-1; TRBD2 matches 8 bases. The trim removed 2 bases at V and 0 bases at J, leaving 3 bases unmatched. The CDR3 is 16 amino acids. In germline, CDR1 is MGHRA, CDR2 YSYEKL.

This chain connects TRBV28 to TRBJ2-7; D perhaps matches TRBD1 (6 bases). In germline, CDR1 is MDHEN, CDR2 SYDVKM. The CDR3 extends over 13 amino acids. V was trimmed by 6 bases and J by 1 base, leaving 10 bases between them. The CDR3 protein is CASRTGQSYEQYF. The CDR3 DNA reads as TGTGCCAGCAGAACCGGACAGTCCTACGAGCAGTACTTC.

The CDR3 DNA follows: TGTGCCAGCAGTTCCGAGTGGGGTTCTGGAAACACCATATATTTT. Protein: CASSSEWGSGNTIYF. The J gene is TRBJ1-3, the V gene TRBV28, with no clear D. The V gene's germline CDR1 is MDHEN and CDR2 SYDVKM. The length of the CDR3 is 15 residues. Trimming removed 4 bases at V and 1 base at J, with 11 bases between. The variable domain in full, completed from reference TRBV28 and TRBJ1-3, reads DVKVTQSSRYLVKRTGEKVFLECVQDMDHENMFWYRQDPGLGLRLIYFSYDVKMKEKGDIPEGYSVSREKKERFSLILESASTNQTSMYLCASSSEWGSGNTIYFGEGSWLTVV.

V usage is TRBV5-6 and J usage is TRBJ2-7, with a possible D match to TRBD2 (6 bases). The germline CDR1 and CDR2 sequences are SGHDT and YYEEEE. V shed 0 bases and J shed 2 bases, with 15 bases lying between them. The CDR3 consists of 16 residues. CDR3 in DNA: TGTGCCAGCAGCTTGGCTCAGAATTGGGGGGCCTACGAGCAGTACTTC. Translation gives CASSLAQNWGAYEQYF.